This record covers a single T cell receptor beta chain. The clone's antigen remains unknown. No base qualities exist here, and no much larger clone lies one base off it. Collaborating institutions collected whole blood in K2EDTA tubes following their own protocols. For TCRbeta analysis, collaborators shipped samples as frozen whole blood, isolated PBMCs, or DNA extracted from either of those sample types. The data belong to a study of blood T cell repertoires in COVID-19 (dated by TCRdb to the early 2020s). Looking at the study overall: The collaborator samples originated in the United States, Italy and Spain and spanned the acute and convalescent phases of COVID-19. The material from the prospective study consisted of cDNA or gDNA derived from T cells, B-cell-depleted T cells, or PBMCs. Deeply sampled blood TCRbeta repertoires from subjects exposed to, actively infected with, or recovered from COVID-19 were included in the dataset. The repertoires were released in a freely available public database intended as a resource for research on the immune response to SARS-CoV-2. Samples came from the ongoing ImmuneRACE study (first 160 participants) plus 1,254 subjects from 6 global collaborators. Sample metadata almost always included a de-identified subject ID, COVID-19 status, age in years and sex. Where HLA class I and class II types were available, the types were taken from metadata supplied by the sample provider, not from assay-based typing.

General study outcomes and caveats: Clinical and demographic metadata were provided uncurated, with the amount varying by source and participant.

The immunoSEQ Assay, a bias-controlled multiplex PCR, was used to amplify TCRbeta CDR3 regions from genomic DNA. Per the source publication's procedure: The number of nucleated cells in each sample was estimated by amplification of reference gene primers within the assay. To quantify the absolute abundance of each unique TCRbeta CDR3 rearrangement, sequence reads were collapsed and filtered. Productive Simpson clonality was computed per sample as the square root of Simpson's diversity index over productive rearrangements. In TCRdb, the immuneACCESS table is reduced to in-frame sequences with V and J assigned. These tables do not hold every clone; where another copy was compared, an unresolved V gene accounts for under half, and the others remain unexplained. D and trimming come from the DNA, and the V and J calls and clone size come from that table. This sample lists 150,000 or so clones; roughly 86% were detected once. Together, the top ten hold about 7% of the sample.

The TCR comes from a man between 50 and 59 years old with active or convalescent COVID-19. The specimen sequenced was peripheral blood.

The nucleotide sequence reads TGTGCCATCAGTGGCAGATCCGGGGAGACCCAGTACTTC. Translation gives CAISGRSGETQYF. The chain couples TRBV10-3 to TRBJ2-5, with the D gene too uncertain to name. V is clipped by 4 bases and J by 5 bases, and the sequence between their germline boundaries is 11 bases long. CDR1 is given as ENHRY and CDR2 as SYGVKD, both from the germline V gene. The CDR3 holds 13 amino acids from the cysteine to the phenylalanine. Only CDR3 DNA is held: 39 bases, read in frame from base 1.